This T cell receptor (beta chain) was recorded in a study of blood T cells in healthy people across ages. PCR was performed a second time for about 6 to 11 cycles using a sample-barcoded 5' primer and a J-beta primer mix. TCRdb called the 5' RACE reads again in MiXCR, with one record for every CDR3 protein. The data contain around 870,000 distinct CDR3 sequences, 29% of them singletons. Per germline, CDR1 SGHDT and CDR2 YYEEEE. V was clipped by 4 bases and J by 4 bases, with 15 bases between them. This CDR3 comprises 14 residues. This clonotype was found many times. The target antigen is unknown. Study conclusions and caveats: Diversity was higher, and naive CD4+ cells more numerous, in long-lived donors than in aged donors.

This sequence joins TRBV5-6 and TRBJ2-7; D not certain. Sequencing was performed on blood. This clonotype originated in a woman over 75 in good health. CDR3 DNA sequence: TGTGCCAGCAGCCTCGACCGGGCTTGGTACGAGCAGTACTTC. This gives the protein CASSLDRAWYEQYF.